This T cell receptor (beta chain) derives from a study of cytomegalovirus exposure and HLA in healthy donors. The study's findings and limits: Analysis performed later found more than 15,000 TCR beta sequences associated with HLA alleles at 0.05 false discovery rate.

Use of 60 Vbeta and 13 Jbeta primers characterized the PCR. Repertoires were generated with immunoSEQ multiplex PCR, while TCRdb's copy carries only in-frame clones and drops some. This table has under 200,000 clones, roughly 74% appearing once. Germline CDR1 reads MNHEY; CDR2 reads SVGAGI. V was pared by 5 bases and J by 2 bases, with 13 bases between. This CDR3 is 14 amino acids long. Comments on this clone: Its target is not known.

The chain joins TRBV6-5 to TRBJ2-7, with D possibly being TRBD1 (5 bases). The source is a woman between 35 and 50 years old in good health and CMV-seropositive. Sequencing was performed on PBMCs. The CDR3 nucleotides read TGTGCCAGCAGTCGCTCGACAGCAGCCTACGAGCAGTACTTC. Protein: CASSRSTAAYEQYF.